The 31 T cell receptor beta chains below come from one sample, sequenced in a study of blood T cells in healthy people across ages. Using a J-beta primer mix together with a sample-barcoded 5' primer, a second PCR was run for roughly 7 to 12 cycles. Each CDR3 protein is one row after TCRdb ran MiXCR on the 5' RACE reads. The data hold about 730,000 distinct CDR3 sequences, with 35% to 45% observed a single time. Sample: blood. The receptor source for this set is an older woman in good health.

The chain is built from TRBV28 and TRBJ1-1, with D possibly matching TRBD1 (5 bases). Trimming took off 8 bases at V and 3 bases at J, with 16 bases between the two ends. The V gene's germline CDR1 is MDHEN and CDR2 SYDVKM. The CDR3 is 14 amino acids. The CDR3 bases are TGTGCCAGCTACGGGCCCATGGGGCACACTGAAGCTTTCTTT. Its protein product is CASYGPMGHTEAFF.

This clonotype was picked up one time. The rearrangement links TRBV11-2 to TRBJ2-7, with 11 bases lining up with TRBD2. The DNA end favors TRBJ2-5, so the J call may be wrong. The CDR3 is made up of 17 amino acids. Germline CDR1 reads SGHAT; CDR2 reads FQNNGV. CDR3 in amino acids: CASSLGLAGGSAETQYF. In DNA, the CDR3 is TGTGCCAGCAGCTTAGGGCTAGCGGGAGGTTCGGCGGAGACCCAGTACTTC.

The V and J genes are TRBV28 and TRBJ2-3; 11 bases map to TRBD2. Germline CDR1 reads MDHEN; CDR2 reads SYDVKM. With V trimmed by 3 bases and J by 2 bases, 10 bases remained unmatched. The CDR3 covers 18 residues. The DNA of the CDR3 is TGTGCCAGCAGTTTTACTAGCGGGAGACCGACCTCCACAGATACGCAGTATTTT. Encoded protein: CASSFTSGRPTSTDTQYF.

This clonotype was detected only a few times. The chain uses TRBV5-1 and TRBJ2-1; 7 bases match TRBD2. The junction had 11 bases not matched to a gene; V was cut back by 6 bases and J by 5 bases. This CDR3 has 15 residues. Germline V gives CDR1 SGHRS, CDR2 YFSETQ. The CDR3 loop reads CASTVGGRANNEQFF. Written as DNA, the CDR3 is TGCGCCAGCACCGTAGGAGGGAGGGCCAACAATGAGCAGTTCTTC.

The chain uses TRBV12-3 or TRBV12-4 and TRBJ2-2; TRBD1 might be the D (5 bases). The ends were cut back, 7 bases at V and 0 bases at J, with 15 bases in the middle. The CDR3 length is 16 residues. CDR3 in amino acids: CASKPQGAANTGELFF. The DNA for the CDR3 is TGTGCCAGCAAGCCCCAAGGGGCCGCGAACACCGGGGAGCTGTTTTTT.

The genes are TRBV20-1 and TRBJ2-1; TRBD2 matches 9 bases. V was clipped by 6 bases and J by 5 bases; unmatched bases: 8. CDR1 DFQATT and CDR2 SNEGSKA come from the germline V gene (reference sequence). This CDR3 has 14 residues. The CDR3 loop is CSATGTSRNNEQFF. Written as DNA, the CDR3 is TGCAGTGCGACCGGGACTAGCCGGAACAATGAGCAGTTCTTC.

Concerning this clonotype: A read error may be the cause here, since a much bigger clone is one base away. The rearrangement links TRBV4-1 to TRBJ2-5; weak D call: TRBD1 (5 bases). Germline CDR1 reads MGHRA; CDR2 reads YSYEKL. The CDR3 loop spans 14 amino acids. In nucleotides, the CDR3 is TGCGCCGGCAGCCAAGGGGCCTCCCCAGAGACCCAGTACTTC. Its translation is CAGSQGASPETQYF.

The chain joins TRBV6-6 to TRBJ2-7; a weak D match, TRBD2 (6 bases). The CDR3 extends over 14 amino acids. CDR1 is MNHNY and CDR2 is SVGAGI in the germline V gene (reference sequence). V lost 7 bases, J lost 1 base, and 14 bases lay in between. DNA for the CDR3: TGTGCCAGCATTTCACCGGGGGTATCCTACGAGCAGTACTTC. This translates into CASISPGVSYEQYF.

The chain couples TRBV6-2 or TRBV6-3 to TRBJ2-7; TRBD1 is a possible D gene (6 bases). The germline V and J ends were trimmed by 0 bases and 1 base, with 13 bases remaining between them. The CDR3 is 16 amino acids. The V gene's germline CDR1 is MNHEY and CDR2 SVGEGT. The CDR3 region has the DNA TGTGCCAGCAGTTACTCGATAGACAGGCCTTCCTACGAGCAGTACTTC. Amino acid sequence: CASSYSIDRPSYEQYF.

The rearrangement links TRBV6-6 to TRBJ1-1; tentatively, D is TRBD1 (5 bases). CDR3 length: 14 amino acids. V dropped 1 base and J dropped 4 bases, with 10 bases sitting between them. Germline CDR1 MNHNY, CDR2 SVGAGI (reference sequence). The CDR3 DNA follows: TGTGCCAGCAGTTACTGGGGGGAGGGCACTGAAGCTTTCTTT. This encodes CASSYWGEGTEAFF.

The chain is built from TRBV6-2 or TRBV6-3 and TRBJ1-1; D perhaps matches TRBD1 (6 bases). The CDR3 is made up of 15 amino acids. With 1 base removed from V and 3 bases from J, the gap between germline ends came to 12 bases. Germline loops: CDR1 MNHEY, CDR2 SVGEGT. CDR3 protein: CASSYFAGVYTEAFF. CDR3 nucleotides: TGTGCCAGCAGTTACTTCGCAGGGGTCTACACTGAAGCTTTCTTT.

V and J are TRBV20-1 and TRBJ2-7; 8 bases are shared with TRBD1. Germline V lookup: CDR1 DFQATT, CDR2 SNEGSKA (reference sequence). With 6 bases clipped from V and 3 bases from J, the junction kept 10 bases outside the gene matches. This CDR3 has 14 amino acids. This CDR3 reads CSAKGQELVYEQYF. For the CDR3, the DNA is TGCAGTGCGAAGGGACAGGAGTTGGTCTACGAGCAGTACTTC.

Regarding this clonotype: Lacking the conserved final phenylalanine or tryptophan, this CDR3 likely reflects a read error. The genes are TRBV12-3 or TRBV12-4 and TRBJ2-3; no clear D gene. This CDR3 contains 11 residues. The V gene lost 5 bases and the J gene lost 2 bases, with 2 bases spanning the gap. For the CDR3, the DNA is TGTGCCAGCAGTCTCACAGATACGCAGTATTCT. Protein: CASSLTDTQYS.

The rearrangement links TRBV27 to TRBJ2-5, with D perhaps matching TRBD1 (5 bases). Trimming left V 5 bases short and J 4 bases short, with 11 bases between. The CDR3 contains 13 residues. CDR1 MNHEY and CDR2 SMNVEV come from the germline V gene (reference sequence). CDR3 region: CASSKAGIETQYF. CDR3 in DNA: TGTGCCAGCAGTAAGGCAGGGATAGAGACCCAGTACTTC.

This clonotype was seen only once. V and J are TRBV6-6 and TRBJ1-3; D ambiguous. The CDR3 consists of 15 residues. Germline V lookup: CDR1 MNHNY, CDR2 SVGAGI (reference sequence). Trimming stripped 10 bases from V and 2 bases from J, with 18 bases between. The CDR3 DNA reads TGTGCCACCACCCGTCGGAGGATTACTGGAAACACCATATATTTT. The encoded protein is CATTRRRITGNTIYF.

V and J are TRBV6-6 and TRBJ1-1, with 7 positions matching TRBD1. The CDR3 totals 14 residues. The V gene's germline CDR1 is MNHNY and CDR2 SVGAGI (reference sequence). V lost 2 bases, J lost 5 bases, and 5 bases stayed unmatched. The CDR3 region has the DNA TGTGCCAGCAGTTACGGGGCAGGGGGAACTGAAGCTTTCTTT. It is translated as CASSYGAGGTEAFF.

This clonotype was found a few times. CDR3 nucleotide sequence: TGTGCCAGCAGAGGCAGGGGTGATGCTGAAGCTTTCTTT. It is translated as CASRGRGDAEAFF. J is TRBJ1-1 and V is TRBV12-3 or TRBV12-4, with D perhaps matching TRBD1 (6 bases). Trimming took off 6 bases at V and 6 bases at J, with 14 bases between the two ends. This CDR3 region has 13 residues.

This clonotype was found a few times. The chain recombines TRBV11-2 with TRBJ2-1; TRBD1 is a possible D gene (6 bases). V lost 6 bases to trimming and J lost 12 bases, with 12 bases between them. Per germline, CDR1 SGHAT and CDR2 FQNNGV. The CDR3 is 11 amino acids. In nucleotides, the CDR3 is TGTGCCAGCAGGCTAGGGGGATCGCAGTTCTTC. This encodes CASRLGGSQFF.

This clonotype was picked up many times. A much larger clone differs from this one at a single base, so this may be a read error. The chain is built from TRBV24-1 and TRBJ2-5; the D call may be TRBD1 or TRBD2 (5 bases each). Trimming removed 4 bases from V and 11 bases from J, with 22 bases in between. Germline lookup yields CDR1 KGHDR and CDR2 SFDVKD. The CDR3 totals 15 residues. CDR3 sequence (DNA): TGTGCCACCAGTGACCACGGCCGGGACCACAATGAGCAGTACTTC. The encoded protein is CATSDHGRDHNEQYF.

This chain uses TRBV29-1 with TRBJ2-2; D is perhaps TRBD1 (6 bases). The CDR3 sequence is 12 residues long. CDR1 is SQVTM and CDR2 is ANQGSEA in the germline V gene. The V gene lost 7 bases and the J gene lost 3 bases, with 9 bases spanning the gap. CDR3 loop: CSGQDYTGELFF. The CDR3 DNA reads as TGCAGCGGACAGGACTACACCGGGGAGCTGTTTTTT.

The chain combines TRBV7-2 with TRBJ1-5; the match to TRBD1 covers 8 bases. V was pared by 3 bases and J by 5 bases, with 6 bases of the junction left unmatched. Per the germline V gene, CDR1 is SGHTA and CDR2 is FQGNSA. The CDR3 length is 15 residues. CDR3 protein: CASSFLGQGYQPQHF. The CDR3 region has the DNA TGTGCCAGCAGCTTTCTAGGACAGGGCTATCAGCCCCAGCATTTT.

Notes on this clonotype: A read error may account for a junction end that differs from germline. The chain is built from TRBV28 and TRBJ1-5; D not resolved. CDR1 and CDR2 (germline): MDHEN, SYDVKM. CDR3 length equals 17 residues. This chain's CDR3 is CASSLGIGSIRNQLQHF. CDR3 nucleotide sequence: TGTGCCAGCAGTTTAGGGATTGGTTCGATTAGGAATCAGCTCCAGCATTTT.

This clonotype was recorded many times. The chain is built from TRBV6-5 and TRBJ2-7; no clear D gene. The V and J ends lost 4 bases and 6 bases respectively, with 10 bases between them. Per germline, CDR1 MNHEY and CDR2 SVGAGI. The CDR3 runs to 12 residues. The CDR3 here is CASSSSVGEQYF. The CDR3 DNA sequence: TGTGCCAGCAGTTCCTCGGTTGGCGAGCAGTACTTC.

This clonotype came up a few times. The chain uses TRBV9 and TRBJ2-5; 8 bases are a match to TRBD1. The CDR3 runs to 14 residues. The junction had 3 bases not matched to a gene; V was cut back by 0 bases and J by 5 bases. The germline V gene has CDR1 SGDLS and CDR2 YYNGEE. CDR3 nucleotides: TGTGCCAGCAGCGTAGGGACAGGGATGGAGACCCAGTACTTC. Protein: CASSVGTGMETQYF.

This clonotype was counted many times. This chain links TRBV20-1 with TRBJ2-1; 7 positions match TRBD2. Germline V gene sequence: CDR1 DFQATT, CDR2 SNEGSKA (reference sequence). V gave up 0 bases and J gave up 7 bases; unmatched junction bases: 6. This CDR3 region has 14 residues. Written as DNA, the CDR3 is TGCAGTGCTAGAGATGCGCCTAGCGGTAATGAGCAGTTCTTC. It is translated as CSARDAPSGNEQFF.

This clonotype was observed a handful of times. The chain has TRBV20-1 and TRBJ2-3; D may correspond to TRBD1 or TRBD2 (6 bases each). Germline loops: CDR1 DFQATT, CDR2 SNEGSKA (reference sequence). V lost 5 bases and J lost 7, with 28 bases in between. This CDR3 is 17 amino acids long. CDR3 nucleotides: TGCAGTGCTGATGGGAGGACTACCCCAAAAGGGGGTTATACGCAGTATTTT. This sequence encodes CSADGRTTPKGGYTQYF.

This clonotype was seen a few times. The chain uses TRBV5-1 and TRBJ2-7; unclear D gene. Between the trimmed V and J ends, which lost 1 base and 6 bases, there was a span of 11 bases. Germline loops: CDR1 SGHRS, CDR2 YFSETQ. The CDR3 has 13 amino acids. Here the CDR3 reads CASSLKPVGEQYF. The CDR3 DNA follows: TGCGCCAGCAGCTTGAAGCCGGTTGGCGAGCAGTACTTC.

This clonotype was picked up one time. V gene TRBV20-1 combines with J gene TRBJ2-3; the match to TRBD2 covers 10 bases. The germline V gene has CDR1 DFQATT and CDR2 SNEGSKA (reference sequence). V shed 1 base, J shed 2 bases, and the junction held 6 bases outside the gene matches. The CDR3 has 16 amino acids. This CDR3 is CSARVGTSADTDTQYF. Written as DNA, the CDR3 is TGCAGTGCTAGAGTGGGGACTAGCGCCGACACAGATACGCAGTATTTT.

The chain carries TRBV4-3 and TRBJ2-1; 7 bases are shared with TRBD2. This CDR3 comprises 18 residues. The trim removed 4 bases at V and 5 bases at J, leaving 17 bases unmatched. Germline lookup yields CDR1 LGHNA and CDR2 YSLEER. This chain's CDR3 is CASSPRAWGRGGNNEQFF. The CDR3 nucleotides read TGCGCCAGCAGCCCCCGCGCGTGGGGGAGGGGAGGAAACAATGAGCAGTTCTTC.

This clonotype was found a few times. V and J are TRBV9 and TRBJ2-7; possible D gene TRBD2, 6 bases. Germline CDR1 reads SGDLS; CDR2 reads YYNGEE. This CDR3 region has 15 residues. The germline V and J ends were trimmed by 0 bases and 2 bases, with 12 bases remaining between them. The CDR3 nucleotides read TGTGCCAGCAGCGTAGGTTGGACGGGGGCCTACGAGCAGTACTTC. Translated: CASSVGWTGAYEQYF.

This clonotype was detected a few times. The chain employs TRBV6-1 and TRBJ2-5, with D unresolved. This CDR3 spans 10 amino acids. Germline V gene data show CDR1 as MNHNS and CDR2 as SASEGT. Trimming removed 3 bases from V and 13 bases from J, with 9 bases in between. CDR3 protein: CASSENTAYF. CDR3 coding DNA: TGTGCCAGCAGTGAGAACACCGCGTACTTC.